Below, 23 T cell receptor beta chains from the same sample are listed, as sequenced in a study of cytomegalovirus exposure and HLA in healthy donors. The primer mix had 60 Vbeta and 13 Jbeta primers. Method: immunoSEQ multiplex PCR; TCRdb's copy keeps in-frame clones and lacks some. The specimen's table records approximately 58,000 clones. Sequenced material: PBMCs. Receptors were obtained from a woman between 45 and 65 years old in good health and CMV-seropositive.

The chain links TRBV29-1 to TRBJ2-1; D possibly corresponds to TRBD1 (5 bases). V was clipped by 6 bases and J by 5 bases, with 8 bases between them. CDR3 length: 11 amino acids. Germline CDR1 is SQVTM and CDR2 is ANQGSEA. The CDR3 loop is CSVRVDNEQFF. The DNA for the CDR3 is TGCAGCGTCAGGGTCGACAATGAGCAGTTCTTC.

Points on this clone: Other DNA sequences within the sample encode an identical CDR3. The chain recombines TRBV27 with TRBJ1-3; no clear D gene. The CDR3 extends over 17 amino acids. Per germline, CDR1 MNHEY and CDR2 SMNVEV (reference sequence). The ends were cut back, 7 bases at V and 4 bases at J, with 23 bases in the middle. For the CDR3, the DNA is TGTGCCAGCACCACCGACGGGGAGAGTTACTCCGGAAACACCATATATTTT. Translated: CASTTDGESYSGNTIYF.

V and J are TRBV18 and TRBJ2-1; 11 bases line up with TRBD2. CDR1 and CDR2 from the germline V gene are KGHSH and LQKENI. The CDR3 has 16 amino acids. V shed 3 bases and J 5 bases; nucleotides not matched to a gene: 6. CDR3 loop: CASSPPGLAVDNEQFF. The CDR3 DNA follows: TGTGCCAGCTCACCGCCGGGACTAGCGGTAGACAATGAGCAGTTCTTC.

The chain employs TRBV27 and TRBJ1-5; 7 bases line up with TRBD1. V shed 2 bases, J shed 0 bases, and the junction held 4 bases outside the gene matches. Germline values: CDR1 MNHEY, CDR2 SMNVEV (reference sequence). CDR3 length: 16 amino acids. CDR3 DNA: TGTGCCAGCAGTTTAGAGGGACAGTTTAGCAATCAGCCCCAGCATTTT. This sequence encodes CASSLEGQFSNQPQHF.

CDR3 sequence: CASSFVAGSDEQYF. The DNA of the CDR3 is TGTGCCAGCAGTTTTGTGGCAGGGTCGGACGAGCAGTACTTC. The rearrangement joins TRBV27 to TRBJ2-7; tentatively, D is TRBD1 (5 bases). Germline CDR1 and CDR2: MNHEY and SMNVEV (reference sequence). V was cut by 3 bases and J by 5 bases, with 14 bases left in between. The CDR3 length is 14 residues.

The chain couples TRBV7-8 to TRBJ2-7, with 10 bases identical to TRBD2. CDR3 length: 17 amino acids. Trimming at V came to 1 base and at J to 6 bases, leaving 12 bases not matched to a gene. Germline lookup yields CDR1 SGHVS and CDR2 FQNEAQ. The CDR3 region is CASSLGPAGGQRSEQYF. The CDR3 coding sequence is TGTGCCAGCAGCTTAGGGCCAGCGGGGGGGCAAAGAAGCGAGCAGTACTTC.

The chain links TRBV5-1 to TRBJ2-7, with 10 bases identical to TRBD1. V lost 1 base, J lost 1 base, and 8 bases stayed unmatched. The CDR3 runs to 17 residues. Germline V gene sequence: CDR1 SGHRS, CDR2 YFSETQ. As DNA, the CDR3 is TGCGCCAGCAGCTTGTGGGGTCGGGGACAGGGGTCCTACGAGCAGTACTTC. It translates to CASSLWGRGQGSYEQYF.

On this clone itself: The same CDR3 can be traced to other DNA sequences in this sample. This chain uses TRBV5-1 with TRBJ2-6; 7 bases are a match to TRBD1. Germline CDR1 and CDR2: SGHRS and YFSETQ. This CDR3 is 15 amino acids long. The ends lost 4 bases at V and 2 bases at J; junction bases unmatched: 3. The chain's CDR3 is CASSTGDPGANVLTF. The CDR3 coding sequence is TGCGCCAGCAGCACAGGGGATCCTGGGGCCAACGTCCTGACTTTC.

The chain uses TRBV6-1 and TRBJ2-1; D possibly corresponds to TRBD2 (6 bases). V was pared by 1 base and J by 0 bases, with 7 bases between. Germline loops: CDR1 MNHNS, CDR2 SASEGT. The CDR3 consists of 15 residues. The CDR3 loop is CASSEGSGSYNEQFF. Written as DNA, the CDR3 is TGTGCCAGCAGTGAAGGTAGCGGCTCCTACAATGAGCAGTTCTTC.

The chain links TRBV28 to TRBJ2-2, with TRBD2 as a possible D gene (7 bases). CDR1 and CDR2 from the germline V gene are MDHEN and SYDVKM. Trimming left V 6 bases short and J 4 bases short, with 12 bases between. The CDR3 runs 14 residues. CDR3 protein: CASRVGGATGELFF. The DNA for the CDR3 is TGTGCCAGCAGGGTGGGGGGGGCCACCGGGGAGCTGTTTTTT.

This chain joins TRBV5-1 and TRBJ2-5; TRBD2 might be the D (6 bases). CDR1 is SGHRS, CDR2 YFSETQ, per germline. The CDR3 loop spans 14 amino acids. Trimming removed 0 bases at V and 4 bases at J, with 10 bases between. This CDR3 is CASSLGGVLETQYF. The CDR3 DNA reads TGCGCCAGCAGCTTGGGCGGGGTTCTAGAGACCCAGTACTTC.

This rearrangement joins TRBV9 to TRBJ2-5; D gene uncertain. The J call could be wrong; TRBJ2-7 is a better fit for the DNA end. The germline V gene encodes CDR1 SGDLS and CDR2 YYNGEE. The CDR3 spans 13 residues. In DNA, the CDR3 is TGTGCCAGCAGCGTAGAGAGCTCCTACGAGCAGTACTTC. This translates into CASSVESSYEQYF.

The chain recombines TRBV7-9 with TRBJ2-5; 8 nucleotides align to TRBD2. Per the germline V gene, CDR1 is SEHNR and CDR2 is FQNEAQ (reference sequence). There are 16 residues in the CDR3. Germline trimming cut 5 bases from V and 4 bases from J; bases unmatched to any gene: 12. CDR3 sequence reads: CASSPGLAGGGETQYF. DNA of the CDR3: TGTGCCAGCAGCCCAGGATTGGCGGGAGGAGGAGAGACCCAGTACTTC. The full variable domain, rest sourced from reference TRBV7-9 and TRBJ2-5, is DTGVSQNPRHKITKRGQNVTFRCDPISEHNRLYWYRQTLGQGPEFLTYFQNEAQLEKSRLLSDRFSAERPKGSFSTLEIQRTEQGDSAMYLCASSPGLAGGGETQYFGPGTRLLVL.

This chain connects TRBV7-3 to TRBJ2-2; no reliable D call. This CDR3 has 13 amino acids. Trimming removed 3 bases from V and 1 base from J, with 3 bases in between. CDR1 SGHTA and CDR2 FQGTGA come from the germline V gene. This CDR3 reads CASSFGNTGELFF. The CDR3 bases are TGTGCCAGCAGCTTCGGGAACACCGGGGAGCTGTTTTTT.

Written as DNA, the CDR3 is TGTGCCATCAGTCCACTCAGCGGGGGGGAAAGCAGCACAGATACGCAGTATTTT. Its protein is CAISPLSGGESSTDTQYF. The chain has TRBV10-3 and TRBJ2-3; TRBD2 matches at 10 bases. The V gene end was trimmed by 5 bases and the J gene end by 0 bases; junction bases not matched to a gene: 11. The CDR3 has 18 residues. The germline V gene has CDR1 ENHRY and CDR2 SYGVKD.

This rearrangement joins TRBV6-1 to TRBJ1-6, with D possibly TRBD1 on 5 matching bases. V lost 4 bases to trimming and J lost 2 bases, with 12 bases between them. Germline V gene lookup returns CDR1 MNHNS and CDR2 SASEGT. This CDR3 spans 16 amino acids. CDR3 in amino acids: CASSASTAPYNSPLHF. CDR3 in DNA: TGTGCCAGCAGTGCATCGACAGCGCCCTATAATTCACCCCTCCACTTT.

The chain combines TRBV7-8 with TRBJ1-3; no firm D call. The V and J ends lost 4 bases and 0 bases respectively, with 10 bases between them. The CDR3 length is 15 residues. The germline V gene encodes CDR1 SGHVS and CDR2 FQNEAQ. CDR3 amino acids: CASSSSRASGNTIYF. The DNA for the CDR3 is TGTGCCAGCAGCTCGTCGAGAGCCTCTGGAAACACCATATATTTT.

V is TRBV5-4 and J is TRBJ1-2; 8 bases map to TRBD1. The CDR3 runs to 13 residues. Trimming cost V 1 base and J 8 bases; bases outside gene matches: 4. Per the germline V gene, CDR1 is SGHNT and CDR2 is YYREEE (reference sequence). The CDR3 protein is CASSLPGGGGYTF. CDR3 in DNA: TGTGCCAGCAGCTTGCCAGGGGGCGGGGGCTACACCTTC.

The chain has TRBV12-1 and TRBJ2-3; whether TRBD2, the table's D call, matches the DNA was not checked. TRBV12-1 is designated a pseudogene. The CDR3 contains 14 residues. In nucleotides, the CDR3 is TGTGCCAGCAGCTCACTTTGCGGCGCAGATACGCAGTATTTT. This translates into CASSSLCGADTQYF.

The chain is built from TRBV2 and TRBJ2-1; TRBD2 agrees at 10 bases. V shed 9 bases, J shed 4 bases, and the junction held 9 bases outside the gene matches. The CDR3 contains 15 residues. Germline CDR1 SNHLY, CDR2 FYNNEI. DNA for the CDR3: TGTGCCAGAGACTTAACTAGCGGGGTTTACAATGAGCAGTTCTTC. It codes for CARDLTSGVYNEQFF.

This chain uses TRBV11-2 with TRBJ1-4, with TRBD1 identical over 7 bases. This CDR3 region has 15 residues. The junction had 10 bases not matched to a gene; V was cut back by 5 bases and J by 7 bases. Germline CDR1 and CDR2: SGHAT and FQNNGV. In DNA, the CDR3 is TGTGCCAGCAGCCAGAACAGGGGAAGGCCTGAAAAACTGTTTTTT. Translation: CASSQNRGRPEKLFF.

The chain combines TRBV7-9 with TRBJ1-4; 11 bases align to TRBD1. Germline lookup yields CDR1 SEHNR and CDR2 FQNEAQ (reference sequence). The CDR3 covers 16 residues. V dropped 4 bases and J dropped 5; count of bases not matched to a gene: 6. CDR3 bases: TGTGCCAGCAGCTCTCAATGGGACAGGGGGAATGAAAAACTGTTTTTT. Protein sequence: CASSSQWDRGNEKLFF.

The chain is built from TRBV5-4 and TRBJ1-6, with D perhaps TRBD1 (5 bases). Germline V gene lookup returns CDR1 SGHNT and CDR2 YYREEE (reference sequence). V was clipped by 0 bases and J by 4 bases, with 8 bases between them. The length of the CDR3 is 15 residues. The CDR3 sequence: CASSLAGGYNSPLHF. The CDR3 DNA reads as TGTGCCAGCAGCTTGGCCGGGGGATATAATTCACCCCTCCACTTT. Full variable domain (outside the CDR3, taken from reference TRBV5-4 and TRBJ1-6): ETGVTQSPTHLIKTRGQQVTLRCSSQSGHNTVSWYQQALGQGPQFIFQYYREEENGRGNFPPRFSGLQFPNYSSELNVNALELDDSALYLCASSLAGGYNSPLHFGNGTRLTVT.